This T cell receptor (beta chain) appears in the sequencing data of a study of cytomegalovirus exposure and HLA in healthy donors. A remark on this clone: Its matching antigen is unknown.

PCR involved 60 Vbeta and 13 Jbeta primers. Assay used: immunoSEQ multiplex PCR; TCRdb lists only in-frame clones, some missing. The sample lists 70,000 or so clones, approximately 68% occurring once. This CDR3 spans 16 amino acids. V lost 4 bases and J lost 0; bases outside the gene matches: 6. Germline CDR1 is MDHEN and CDR2 is SYDVKM. Study-level findings and limits: A later analysis found that most CMV-associated TCR beta chains appeared HLA-restricted.

This TCR derives from a woman in her 30s in good health and CMV-seronegative. The chain combines TRBV28 with TRBJ1-5; 7 bases are shared with TRBD1. Sequencing was done on a sample of PBMCs. The CDR3 region is CASSSGQAYSNQPQHF. CDR3 nucleotides: TGTGCCAGCAGTTCAGGACAGGCTTATAGCAATCAGCCCCAGCATTTT. The whole variable domain, filled in from reference TRBV28 and TRBJ1-5, reads DVKVTQSSRYLVKRTGEKVFLECVQDMDHENMFWYRQDPGLGLRLIYFSYDVKMKEKGDIPEGYSVSREKKERFSLILESASTNQTSMYLCASSSGQAYSNQPQHFGDGTRLSIL.